This T cell receptor (beta chain) was retrieved from a study of blood T cell repertoires in COVID-19 (TCRdb year 2020). With regard to the full study: Samples from collaborators originated in the United States, Italy and Spain and spanned both the acute and convalescent phases of COVID-19. Samples came from the ongoing ImmuneRACE study (first 160 participants) plus 1,254 subjects from 6 global collaborators. The prospective study material was composed of cDNA or gDNA derived from T cells, B-cell-depleted T cells, or PBMCs. Where available, HLA class I and class II types were obtained from metadata supplied by the sample provider rather than from assay-based typing. A de-identified subject ID, COVID-19 status, age in years and sex were almost always included in the sample metadata. The repertoires were made available in a free public database intended to serve as a resource for research on the immune response to SARS-CoV-2. The dataset comprised deeply sampled blood TCRbeta repertoires from subjects exposed to, actively infected with, or recovered from COVID-19.

Samples from volunteer blood donors who had recovered from COVID-19 were contributed by a second Seattle source. Collaborating institutions collected whole blood in K2EDTA tubes following their own protocols. For TCRbeta analysis, collaborator samples were shipped as frozen whole blood, as isolated PBMCs, or as DNA extracted from either sample type. TCRbeta CDR3 regions were amplified from genomic DNA by means of the immunoSEQ Assay, a bias-controlled multiplex PCR. The authors processed their data as follows. The number of nucleated cells in each sample was estimated by amplification of reference gene primers within the assay. Sequence reads were collapsed and filtered to measure the absolute abundance of every unique TCRbeta CDR3 rearrangement. For each sample, productive Simpson clonality was calculated as the square root of Simpson's diversity index across productive rearrangements. TCRdb's version of the immuneACCESS table is confined to in-frame rearrangements and falls short of the full clone set. An unresolved V gene accounts for under half of the shortfall where checked; the remainder is of unknown origin. V, J and clone size reflect that table, while D and trimming were determined from the DNA. This sample holds about 240,000 clones; 87% were observed only once. The top ten constitute just over 7% of the sample.

The CDR3 holds 16 amino acids from the cysteine to the phenylalanine. Only CDR3 DNA is held: 48 bases, read in frame from base 1. CDR1 SEHNR and CDR2 FQNEAQ are derived from the germline V gene (reference sequence). V trim: 5 bases; J trim: 4 bases; unmatched bases: 8. As concerns this clone: It has no known antigen specificity. No much larger clone is present one base from it, and per-base qualities are unavailable.

Here is what the overall study found, with its caveats: The quantity of clinical and demographic metadata differed by source and by participant and was supplied without curation.

This clonotype originated in a man aged 60-69 years who had recovered from COVID-19. This chain joins TRBV7-9 to TRBJ2-1, with 10 central nucleotides matching TRBD2. The sequencing input was peripheral blood. The nucleotide sequence reads as follows: TGTGCCAGCAGCGGAGCGTCTAGCGGGGGTTACAATGAGCAGTTCTTC. The encoded protein is CASSGASSGGYNEQFF.